What follows are 15 T cell receptor beta chains derived from one specimen sequenced in a study of monozygotic twins with cystic fibrosis. Produced via immunoSEQ multiplex PCR; TCRdb's table is partial and in-frame only. Among around 27,000 clones listed, roughly 97% were seen once. What was sequenced was blood. The receptors originated from a girl aged 2 to 10 with cystic fibrosis.

V usage is TRBV18 and J usage is TRBJ1-5, with D unresolved. V lost 6 bases and J 3 bases, leaving 9 bases between the germline ends. Germline CDR1 KGHSH, CDR2 LQKENI. CDR3 size: 13 residues. This CDR3 reads CASSAQINQPQHF. In DNA form, the CDR3 reads TGTGCCAGCTCGGCACAGATCAATCAGCCCCAGCATTTT. Complete variable domain (other parts from reference TRBV18 and TRBJ1-5): NAGVMQNPRHLVRRRGQEARLRCSPMKGHSHVYWYRQLPEEGLKFMVYLQKENIIDESGMPKERFSAEFPKEGPSILRIQQVVRGDSAAYFCASSAQINQPQHFGDGTRLSIL.

V gene TRBV7-3 combines with J gene TRBJ2-7; the D gene is possibly TRBD1 (6 bases). Germline V gene data show CDR1 as SGHTA and CDR2 as FQGTGA. The CDR3 length is 15 residues. V dropped 2 bases and J dropped 2 bases, with 13 bases sitting between them. The CDR3 DNA reads as TGTGCCAGCAGCTTAGGCAGGGGCCAGACCTACGAGCAGTACTTC. Protein product: CASSLGRGQTYEQYF.

V is TRBV27 and J is TRBJ1-5; no clear D gene. Germline CDR1 MNHEY, CDR2 SMNVEV (reference sequence). Trimming stripped 5 bases from V and 0 bases from J, with 5 bases between. The CDR3 contains 13 residues. In nucleotides, the CDR3 is TGTGCCAGCAGTACTCATAGCAATCAGCCCCAGCATTTT. This encodes CASSTHSNQPQHF.

The chain uses TRBV5-1 and TRBJ1-1; D gene ambiguous. There are 12 residues in the CDR3. The V gene's germline CDR1 is SGHRS and CDR2 YFSETQ. V gave up 2 bases and J gave up 1 base, with 3 bases separating them. CDR3 sequence reads: CASSLPNTEAFF. In nucleotides, the CDR3 is TGCGCCAGCAGCTTACCGAACACTGAAGCTTTCTTT.

The CDR3 region is CASSPAYGTAYEQYF. The CDR3 region has the DNA TGTGCCAGCAGCCCCGCGTACGGGACGGCCTACGAGCAGTACTTC. The V call is TRBV16, the J call TRBJ2-7; the D call may be TRBD1 or TRBD2 (5 bases each). From germline, CDR1 is KGHSY and CDR2 FQNENV. The CDR3 has 15 residues. V gave up 4 bases and J gave up 2 bases, with 15 bases separating them. The whole variable domain, filled in from reference TRBV16 and TRBJ2-7, reads GEEVAQTPKHLVRGEGQKAKLYCAPIKGHSYVFWYQQVLKNEFKFLISFQNENVFDETGMPKERFSAKCLPNSPCSLEIQATKLEDSAVYFCASSPAYGTAYEQYFGPGTRLTVT.

The V and J genes are TRBV10-1 and TRBJ2-7; maybe TRBD1 (6 bases). The CDR3 spans 13 residues. V shed 4 bases and J shed 6 bases, with 13 bases lying between them. CDR1 WNHNN and CDR2 SYGVQD come from the germline V gene (reference sequence). The CDR3 region is CASSVGQTGEQYF. As DNA, the CDR3 is TGCGCCAGCAGTGTGGGACAAACGGGCGAGCAGTACTTC.

The chain carries TRBV7-4 and TRBJ2-5; D gene unclear. Trimming cost V 1 base and J 6 bases, with 18 bases left between them. Germline-derived CDR1 and CDR2 are SGHVT and SQSDAQ. The CDR3 loop spans 16 amino acids. This chain's CDR3 is CASSLGIGVFKKTQYF. CDR3 bases: TGTGCCAGCAGCTTAGGTATCGGTGTCTTCAAGAAGACCCAGTACTTC.

The rearrangement uses TRBV21-1 and TRBJ2-5; the table gives TRBD2 as D, unverified against the DNA. TRBV21-1 represents a pseudogene. The CDR3 totals 15 residues. The CDR3 region is CASSKKRDRGETQYF. The CDR3 DNA follows: TGTGCCAGCAGCAAAAAGCGGGATAGGGGAGAGACCCAGTACTTC.

The chain couples TRBV28 to TRBJ2-7; 9 nucleotides line up with TRBD2. Germline trimming cut 6 bases from V and 4 bases from J; bases unmatched to any gene: 10. The CDR3 sequence is 15 residues long. Germline V gene lookup returns CDR1 MDHEN and CDR2 SYDVKM. For the CDR3, the DNA is TGTGCCAGCAGCATAATTAGCGGGAGTCTTTACGAGCAGTACTTC. It codes for CASSIISGSLYEQYF.

V gene TRBV30 combines with J gene TRBJ2-2; 9 bases fit TRBD1. There are 15 residues in the CDR3. The V segment lost 0 bases and the J segment 6 bases; nucleotides outside the gene matches: 5. In germline, CDR1 is GTSNPN, CDR2 SVGIG (reference sequence). The CDR3 DNA sequence: TGTGCCTGGAGTGTACGGGACAGGGTTGCCGGGGAGCTGTTTTTT. It is translated as CAWSVRDRVAGELFF.

This sequence joins TRBV20-1 and TRBJ2-3; D unclear. V lost 0 bases to trimming and J lost 4 bases, with 2 bases between them. Germline loops: CDR1 DFQATT, CDR2 SNEGSKA (reference sequence). This CDR3 has 11 amino acids. This chain's CDR3 is CSAREADTQYF. The CDR3, as DNA: TGCAGTGCTAGAGAAGCAGATACGCAGTATTTT.

The gene calls are TRBV7-9 and TRBJ1-1; D remains ambiguous. The germline V gene has CDR1 SEHNR and CDR2 FQNEAQ (reference sequence). The CDR3 is 16 residues long. Deletions cut 5 bases from V and 4 bases from J, with 20 bases between. CDR3 sequence: CASSPPTQLIGTEAFF. CDR3 bases: TGTGCCAGCAGCCCCCCCACCCAACTAATTGGCACTGAAGCTTTCTTT.

This CDR3 is CASRELGLAGPETQYF. The CDR3 DNA follows: TGTGCCAGCAGAGAACTGGGACTAGCGGGGCCGGAGACCCAGTACTTC. J is TRBJ2-5 and V is TRBV28, with 13 bases identical to TRBD2. V lost 6 bases and J lost 5; bases outside the gene matches: 9. The CDR3 extends over 16 amino acids. Looked up from germline, CDR1 is MDHEN and CDR2 is SYDVKM.

The chain links TRBV6-6 to TRBJ2-5; D is tentatively TRBD1 or TRBD2 (5 bases each). Germline V lookup: CDR1 MNHNY, CDR2 SVGAGI (reference sequence). The germline V and J ends were trimmed by 0 bases and 3 bases, with 11 bases remaining between them. There are 15 residues in the CDR3. The CDR3 DNA reads as TGTGCCAGCAGTTACTCGAGGGGCGAAGAAGAGACCCAGTACTTC. This sequence encodes CASSYSRGEEETQYF.

The chain employs TRBV4-2 and TRBJ2-2; TRBD2 matches at 7 bases. The CDR3 has 16 amino acids. Germline V gene data show CDR1 as LGHNA and CDR2 as YNFKEQ. V was pared by 0 bases and J by 6 bases, with 7 bases of the junction left unmatched. CDR3 in DNA: TGTGCCAGCAGCCAAGAAACACGAGGGAGGGCCGGGGAGCTGTTTTTT. Residues: CASSQETRGRAGELFF.